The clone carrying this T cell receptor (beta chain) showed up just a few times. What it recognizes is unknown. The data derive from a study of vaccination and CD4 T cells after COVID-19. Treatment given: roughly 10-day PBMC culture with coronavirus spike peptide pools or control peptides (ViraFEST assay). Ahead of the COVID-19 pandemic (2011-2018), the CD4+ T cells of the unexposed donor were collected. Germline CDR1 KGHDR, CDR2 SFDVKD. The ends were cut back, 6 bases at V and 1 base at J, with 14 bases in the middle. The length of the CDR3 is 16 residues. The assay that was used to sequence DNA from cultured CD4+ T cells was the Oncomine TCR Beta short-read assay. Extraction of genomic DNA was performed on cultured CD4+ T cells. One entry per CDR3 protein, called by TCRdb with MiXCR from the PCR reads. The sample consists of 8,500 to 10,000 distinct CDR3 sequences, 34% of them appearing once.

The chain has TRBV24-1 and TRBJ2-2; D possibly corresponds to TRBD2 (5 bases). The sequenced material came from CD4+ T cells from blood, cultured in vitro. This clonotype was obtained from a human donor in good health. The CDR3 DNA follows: TGTGCCACCAGTTCGGTGGACTTCGGGAACACCGGGGAGCTGTTTTTT. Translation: CATSSVDFGNTGELFF.